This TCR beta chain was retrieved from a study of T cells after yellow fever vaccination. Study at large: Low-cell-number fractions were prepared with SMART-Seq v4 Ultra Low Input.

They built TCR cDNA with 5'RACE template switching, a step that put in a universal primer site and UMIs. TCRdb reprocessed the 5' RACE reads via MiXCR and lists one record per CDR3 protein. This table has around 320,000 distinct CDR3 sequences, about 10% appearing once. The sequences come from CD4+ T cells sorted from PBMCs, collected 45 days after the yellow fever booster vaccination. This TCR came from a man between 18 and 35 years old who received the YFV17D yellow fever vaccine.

The CDR3 nucleotides are TGTGCCAGCAGTCCCTCGGGACAGGGAAACTATGGCTACACCTTC. Translated: CASSPSGQGNYGYTF. V usage is TRBV28 and J usage is TRBJ1-2; 9 nucleotides align to TRBD1. Germline assignment: CDR1 MDHEN and CDR2 SYDVKM. With 5 bases clipped from V and 2 bases from J, the junction kept 6 bases outside the gene matches. CDR3 length equals 15 residues.